The clone carrying this T cell receptor (beta chain) came up many times. In germline, CDR1 is LNHDA, CDR2 SQIVND (reference sequence). With 6 bases clipped from V and 3 bases from J, the junction kept 8 bases outside the gene matches. CDR3 length equals 15 residues. The data originate from a study of prognosis after radiotherapy for stage I lung cancer. Overall study: Those with stage I non-small cell lung cancer who took part were enrolled between 2018 and January 2019. The study delivered radiotherapy as SBRT in 3 to 5 fractions, with a biologically effective dose of at least 100 Gy.

Two time points each involved a draw of about 6.1 milliliters of peripheral blood. Genomic DNA was the source, and TCR beta CDR3 was amplified from it by two-round multiplex PCR. Specific primers for each TRBV and TRBJ gene were what first-round PCR used. TCRdb ran MiXCR on the multiplex PCR reads and lists one entry per CDR3 protein. The repertoire has tens of thousands of distinct CDR3 sequences, about 43% of them found once; the top ten carry about 16%. The receptor's source is a donor older than 45 with non-small cell lung cancer. This sample comprised PBMCs, obtained before or after stereotactic body radiation therapy (not recorded which). J is TRBJ2-1 and V is TRBV19, with 7 bases identical to TRBD2. CDR3 amino acids: CASRDRDYNYNEQFF. DNA of the CDR3: TGTGCCAGTAGGGACCGGGACTACAACTACAATGAGCAGTTCTTC.